The present T cell receptor (beta chain) was sequenced within a study of regulatory T cells in long-lasting Graves disease. Indicated time point: newly diagnosed GD, antithyroid drugs for less than 3 months. Extracted PBMC RNA gave rise to the TCR library. This clonotype was counted a few times. Construction of TCR beta libraries relied on iRepertoire HTBI primers and on Arm-PCR targeting CDR3 regions. Original analysis: Spanning all samples, the identified segments comprised around 62 TRBV and over 13 TRBJ. TCRdb called the multiplex PCR reads again in MiXCR, with one record for every CDR3 protein. These V and J calls originate from TCRdb's pipeline instead of the authors' own analysis. Of 400,000 to 650,000 distinct CDR3 sequences listed, 15% to 20% are singletons. Trimming removed 6 bases from V and 8 bases from J; junction bases left unmatched: 9. The CDR3 runs 13 residues. CDR1 and CDR2 from the germline V gene are DFQATT and SNEGSKA (reference sequence).

This same sample was also part of a study on T cells in Graves' hyperthyroidism and ophthalmopathy. Turning to that study: Aged 18 to 65, the patients had hyperthyroidism that was newly diagnosed and had lasted under 2 months. Peripheral blood also featured most of the thyroid clonotypes expanded above 0.001.

This specimen was peripheral blood mononuclear cells (PBMCs), taken at new diagnosis, from a patient treated with antithyroid drugs. The rearrangement links TRBV20-1 to TRBJ1-4; 7 nucleotides align to TRBD1. This TCR derives from a woman aged 35-65 years with Graves disease. The CDR3 region is CSAIDRDGEKLFF. CDR3 nucleotides: TGCAGTGCAATTGACAGGGATGGAGAAAAACTGTTTTTT.